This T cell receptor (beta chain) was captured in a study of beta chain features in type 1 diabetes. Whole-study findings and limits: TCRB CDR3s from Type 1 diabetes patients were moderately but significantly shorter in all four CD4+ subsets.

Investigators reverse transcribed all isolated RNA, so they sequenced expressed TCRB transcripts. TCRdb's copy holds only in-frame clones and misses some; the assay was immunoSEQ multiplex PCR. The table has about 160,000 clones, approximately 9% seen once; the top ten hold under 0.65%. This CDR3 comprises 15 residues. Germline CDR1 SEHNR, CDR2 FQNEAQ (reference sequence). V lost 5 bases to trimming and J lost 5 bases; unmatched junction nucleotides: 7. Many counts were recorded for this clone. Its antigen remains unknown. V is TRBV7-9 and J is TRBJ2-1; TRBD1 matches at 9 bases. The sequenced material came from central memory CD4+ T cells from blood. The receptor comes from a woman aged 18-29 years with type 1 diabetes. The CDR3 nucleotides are TGTGCCAGCAGCAACCGGGACAGGGTTAACAATGAGCAGTTCTTC. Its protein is CASSNRDRVNNEQFF.